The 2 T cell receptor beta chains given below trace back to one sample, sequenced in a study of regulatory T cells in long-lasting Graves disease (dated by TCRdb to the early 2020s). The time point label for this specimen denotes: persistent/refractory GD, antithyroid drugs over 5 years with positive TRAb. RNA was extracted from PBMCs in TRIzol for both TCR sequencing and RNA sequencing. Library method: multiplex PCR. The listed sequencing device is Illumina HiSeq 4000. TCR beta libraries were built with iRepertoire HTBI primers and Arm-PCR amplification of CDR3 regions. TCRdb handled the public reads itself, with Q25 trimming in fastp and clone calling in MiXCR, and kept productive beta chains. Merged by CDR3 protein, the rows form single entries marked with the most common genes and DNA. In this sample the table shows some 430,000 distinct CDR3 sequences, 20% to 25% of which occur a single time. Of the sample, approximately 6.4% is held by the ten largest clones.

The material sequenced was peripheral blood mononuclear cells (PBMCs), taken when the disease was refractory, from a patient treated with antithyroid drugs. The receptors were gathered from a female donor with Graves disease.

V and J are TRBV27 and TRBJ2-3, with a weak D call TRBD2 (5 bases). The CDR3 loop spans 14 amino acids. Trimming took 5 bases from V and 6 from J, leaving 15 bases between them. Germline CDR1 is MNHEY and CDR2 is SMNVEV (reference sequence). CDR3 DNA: TGTGCCAGCAGTAGAGACGGACGCGGGGATACGCAGTATTTT. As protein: CASSRDGRGDTQYF.

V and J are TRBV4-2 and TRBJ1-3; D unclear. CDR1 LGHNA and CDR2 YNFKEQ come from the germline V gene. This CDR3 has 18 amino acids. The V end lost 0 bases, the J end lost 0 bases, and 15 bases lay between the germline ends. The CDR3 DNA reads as TGTGCCAGCAGCCAAGAAGGTAACAGCGGCTTCTCTGGAAACACCATATATTTT. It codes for CASSQEGNSGFSGNTIYF.